Shown below are 15 T cell receptor beta chains from a single sample sequenced in a study of blood T cells in healthy people across ages. Combining a sample-barcoded 5' primer with a J-beta primer mix, a second PCR ran for roughly 7 to 12 cycles. TCRdb re-derived calls from the 5' RACE reads in MiXCR, one entry per CDR3 protein. The sample consists of hundreds of thousands of distinct CDR3 sequences, roughly 53% of them appearing once. The sample was blood. All receptors come from a man aged 60-69 years in good health.

This sequence joins TRBV6-1 and TRBJ2-1; D may match TRBD1 or TRBD2 (5 bases each). The CDR3 has 14 residues. V shed 3 bases and J shed 1 base, with 7 bases lying between them. Per the germline V gene, CDR1 is MNHNS and CDR2 is SASEGT. The CDR3 sequence: CASSEGVSYNEQFF. DNA of the CDR3: TGTGCCAGCAGTGAGGGGGTGTCCTACAATGAGCAGTTCTTC.

A few counts support this clonotype. This sequence joins TRBV5-1 and TRBJ2-1, with TRBD2 as a possible D gene (6 bases). Germline V lookup: CDR1 SGHRS, CDR2 YFSETQ. V was cut by 4 bases and J by 4 bases, with 15 bases left in between. This CDR3 comprises 15 residues. DNA of the CDR3: TGCGCCAGCAGCGAGACTAGGTTTGAGTACAATGAGCAGTTCTTC. As protein: CASSETRFEYNEQFF.

The chain uses TRBV6-5 and TRBJ2-1; 9 bases are shared with TRBD2. The CDR3 length is 18 residues. Germline V CDR1 and CDR2: MNHEY, SVGAGI. V shed 4 bases and J 0 bases; nucleotides not matched to a gene: 10. In nucleotides, the CDR3 is TGTGCCAGCAGTTTACGAGCGGGGGGCCGGACCTCCTACAATGAGCAGTTCTTC. This codes for CASSLRAGGRTSYNEQFF.

This chain connects TRBV29-1 to TRBJ2-1; D may be TRBD1 or TRBD2 (7 bases each). The V gene lost 5 bases and the J gene lost 4 bases, with 15 bases spanning the gap. The length of the CDR3 is 14 residues. Per the germline V gene, CDR1 is SQVTM and CDR2 is ANQGSEA. In nucleotides, the CDR3 is TGCAGCGTTTATCCAGGGGGGGTTTACAATGAGCAGTTCTTC. Translated, it gives CSVYPGGVYNEQFF.

The chain employs TRBV28 and TRBJ1-4; weak D call: TRBD1 (6 bases). Between the trimmed V and J ends, which lost 4 bases and 3 bases, there was a span of 12 bases. The CDR3 spans 15 residues. Germline V gives CDR1 MDHEN, CDR2 SYDVKM. The CDR3 protein is CASSSTGLANEKLFF. CDR3 in DNA: TGTGCCAGCAGTTCCACAGGGTTGGCTAATGAAAAACTGTTTTTT.

This chain's CDR3 is CASSYPLEGEYEQYF. DNA of the CDR3: TGTGCCAGCAGTTACCCCCTAGAGGGCGAATACGAGCAGTACTTC. The chain carries TRBV6-5 and TRBJ2-7; TRBD2 might be the D (5 bases). Trimming cost V 2 bases and J 4 bases, with 15 bases left between them. This CDR3 has 15 amino acids. Per the germline V gene, CDR1 is MNHEY and CDR2 is SVGAGI.

In its sample, this clonotype was seen a few times. The chain links TRBV7-2 to TRBJ1-2; TRBD1 agrees at 10 bases. This CDR3 region has 15 residues. Germline V gene sequence: CDR1 SGHTA, CDR2 FQGNSA. Unmatched junction bases numbered 11, after V lost 5 bases and J lost 8 bases. In DNA, the CDR3 is TGTGCCAGCAGCGCACCTGACAGGGGGCAGTGCGGCTACACCTTC. It specifies CASSAPDRGQCGYTF. The full variable domain, with the rest looked up from reference TRBV7-2 and TRBJ1-2, is GAGVSQSPSNKVTEKGKDVELRCDPISGHTALYWYRQSLGQGLEFLIYFQGNSAPDKSGLPSDRFSAERTGGSVSTLTIQRTQQEDSAVYLCASSAPDRGQCGYTFGSGTRLTVV.

This chain connects TRBV20-1 to TRBJ2-3, with a tentative D call TRBD2 (6 bases). Germline V gives CDR1 DFQATT, CDR2 SNEGSKA (reference sequence). CDR3 length: 16 amino acids. V lost 0 bases and J 4 bases, leaving 17 bases between the germline ends. The CDR3 DNA sequence: TGCAGTGCTAGAGAGGGCAGGGCCTCGGGGGCAGATACGCAGTATTTT. Translation: CSAREGRASGADTQYF.

Concerning this clonotype: A single base separates this from a much larger clone, so it may be a read error. CDR3 in amino acids: CASRSQGGETQYF. The CDR3 DNA reads TGTGCCAGCAGGTCACAGGGGGGGGAGACCCAGTACTTC. The chain uses TRBV6-1 and TRBJ2-5, with D possibly being TRBD1 (8 bases). CDR1 is MNHNS and CDR2 is SASEGT in the germline V gene. Trimming left V 6 bases short and J 5 bases short, with 13 bases between. The CDR3 consists of 13 residues.

The chain combines TRBV20-1 with TRBJ2-1; 7 positions match TRBD2. CDR1 is DFQATT and CDR2 is SNEGSKA in the germline V gene (reference sequence). The CDR3 loop spans 12 amino acids. Trimming took 6 bases from V and 9 from J; bases not matched to a gene: 8. CDR3 residues: CSASPPSGEQFF. The CDR3 DNA reads as TGCAGTGCCAGCCCCCCTAGCGGTGAGCAGTTCTTC.

V usage is TRBV5-1 and J usage is TRBJ2-4; 7 bases map to TRBD1. The J call may be wrong; the DNA end is better matched by TRBJ2-7. The length of the CDR3 is 16 residues. The germline V gene has CDR1 SGHRS and CDR2 YFSETQ. The CDR3: CASSLISRQGDNEQYF. The CDR3 region has the DNA TGCGCCAGCAGCTTGATTTCTAGGCAGGGGGATAACGAGCAGTACTTC.

This rearrangement joins TRBV7-2 to TRBJ1-2; D gene unclear. The CDR3 runs to 13 residues. The germline CDR1 and CDR2 sequences are SGHTA and FQGNSA. The V and J ends lost 2 bases and 1 base respectively, with 5 bases between them. CDR3 sequence (DNA): TGTACCAGCAGCTTATACAGTAACTATGGCTACACCTTC. Its translation: CTSSLYSNYGYTF.

In its sample, this clonotype was seen a few times. The chain carries TRBV20-1 and TRBJ2-5; possibly TRBD1 or TRBD2 for D (6 bases each). With 3 bases removed from V and 0 bases from J, the gap between germline ends came to 20 bases. The CDR3 spans 17 residues. CDR1 DFQATT and CDR2 SNEGSKA come from the germline V gene (reference sequence). The CDR3 loop is CSARETRRGLYQETQYF. The CDR3 DNA is TGCAGTGCTAGGGAGACACGCCGGGGGCTGTACCAAGAGACCCAGTACTTC.

The CDR3 protein is CASSTRGAGGNTDTQYF. In nucleotides, the CDR3 is TGTGCCAGCAGCACCCGGGGAGCGGGGGGAAACACAGATACGCAGTATTTT. The chain recombines TRBV28 with TRBJ2-3; TRBD2 matches at 9 bases. V lost 6 bases, J lost 2 bases, and 12 bases stayed unmatched. Germline CDR1 reads MDHEN; CDR2 reads SYDVKM. The CDR3 is made up of 17 amino acids.

About this clonotype itself: One base away lies a much larger clone, so this may be a sequencing read error. The CDR3 loop reads CAGSDSSESGRLYEQYF. CDR3 in DNA: TGTGCCGGCAGTGACTCGAGTGAAAGCGGACGGCTCTACGAGCAGTACTTC. This sequence joins TRBV6-4 and TRBJ2-7; D may be TRBD2 (5 bases). Germline-derived CDR1 and CDR2 are MRHNA and SNTAGT. The CDR3 has 17 amino acids.